This TCR beta chain was sequenced in a study of shared clonotypes between healthy human individuals (dated by TCRdb to the early 2020s). Notes on the research overall: The cohort comprised a couple of women and a few men aged 18 to 49 years. For each donor, three plates each were used for CD4 naive and CD4 memory, two plates were used for CD8 naive, and one plate was used for CD8 memory. To estimate repertoire size and how much clonotype sharing occurs between individuals, the study deeply sequenced the blood TCR repertoires of about 5 healthy adults. To increase sequencing depth and limit assay-specific biases, different laboratories used diverse techniques to prepare libraries and sequence TCR repertoires. Between about 0.94 and 8.9 billion PBMCs per donor were obtained by leukapheresis. Results the study describes overall, beyond this receptor: Even with the large sequencing depth, rarefaction of the sorted-subset datasets indicated that sequencing was incomplete. Across a handful of donors, about 5.2% of naive CD4, roughly 3.4% of naive CD8, about 2.3% of memory CD4, and approximately 0.42% of memory CD8 clonotypes were shared. Sampling was limited to blood, and TCR repertoires in tissue likely differ from TCR repertoires in blood. Larger estimated clonotype richness was generally found for naive subsets than for memory subsets. Because the study included a small number of donors, the genetic and exposure-history diversity represented was limited. Pairwise subsampling indicated that sequencing depth was expected to affect the degree of clonotype sharing among donors. Compared with non-shared clonotypes, clonotypes shared by all four sorted-subset donors had higher generation probabilities.

The germline V gene (reference sequence) yields PRHDT for CDR1 and FYEKMQ for CDR2. V is cut by 0 bases and J by 4 bases, and the space between the germline ends is 7 bases. Spanning cysteine to phenylalanine, the CDR3 consists of 14 amino acids. Just the 42-base CDR3 DNA is kept, in frame starting at base 1. Donors were healthy HIV-negative adults with no recently reported acute infections or vaccinations. Every donor was a Caucasian adult living in Nashville, Tennessee, USA. CD4+ T cells were enriched through magnetic negative selection, after which naive cells were positively selected on CD45RA and the remaining negative fraction served as the memory subset. Blood was collected by leukapheresis, and PBMCs were isolated by Ficoll-Histopaque density gradient centrifugation and then cryopreserved in liquid nitrogen vapor phase. Analytical flow cytometry was used to check the purity and quantity of every magnetically sorted T cell population. From each sorted fraction, genomic DNA was isolated and quantified by UV absorbance on a Nanodrop 2000c.

On this clone itself: The antigen it recognizes is unknown. No much larger clone exists at a distance of one base, and base qualities are not known.

Using the deep immunoSEQ assay, multiplex PCR amplified TCR CDR3 regions from genomic DNA. Genomic DNA extracted from each cell subset was distributed evenly over all wells of several immunoSEQ 96-well plates, and each plate served as one replicate. For sorted subsets, about 210 ng of genomic DNA, equivalent to roughly 33,000 T cell genomes, went into each replicate PCR. Purified libraries were quantified with a Qubit 3.0 fluorometer, sized on a Bioanalyzer 2100, and re-quantified with the KAPA Library Quantification kit. Every immunoSEQ 96-well plate was sequenced on a dedicated single-read 150-cycle Illumina NextSeq 550 flow cell. In the original analysis: Because the immunoSEQ output included only junctional sequences and no quality scores, the filtering could not be the same as the filtering used for full-length reads. To assign V/J genes and CDR3, sequences were annotated against IMGT germline references using PyIR, a Python wrapper for IgBLAST v1.9. Any read was removed if the V/J assignment was weak (E-value above 1e-6), the CDR3 was missing, or the read contained stop codons, out-of-frame junctions, or ambiguous translated residues. A V3J clonotype was defined by an identical inferred V gene, J gene, and CDR3 amino acid sequence. To compute the percentage overlap between repertoires, the number of shared unique clonotypes was divided by the size of the smaller repertoire. Richness of each repertoire was evaluated using RTK rarefaction, the Chao1 estimator, and Recon v2.1 estimates of unobserved clonotypes. For all TCRbeta clonotypes obtained by the gDNA method from a handful of donors, generation probabilities were computed with OLGA. TCRdb took this table from immuneACCESS and kept in-frame rearrangements with V and J called. Such tables lack part of the clones; where checked against another copy, unresolved V genes explain under half of the gap, and the rest is unexplained. The DNA gave D and trimming, while V, J and clone size come from that table. This sample lists 1,400,000 or so clones; about 98.5% were detected once. The ten largest account for under 0.45% of the sample.

The sequence is built from TRBV13 and TRBJ1-5, with an unclear D gene assignment. Sequenced input: naive CD4+ T cells sorted from blood. The cell subset or site label for this specimen denotes: CD45RA+ positively selected. The sequence was obtained from a man younger than 45 in good health. The DNA sequence reads TGTGCCAGCAGCTTAGGGGCAGATAATCAGCCCCAGCATTTT. This codes for CASSLGADNQPQHF.